These 30 T cell receptor beta chains were all obtained from the same sample, sequenced in a study of T cell responses to AZD1222 COVID-19 vaccine (dated by TCRdb to 2020 to 2022). Explained via the paper, the time point label denotes: baseline before first vaccination. Preparation of the library involved the immunoSEQ multiplex PCR assay. Not all clones reach the TCRdb copy of this immuneACCESS table, which keeps in-frame sequences only. Checked studies attribute under half of the gap to unresolved V genes and leave the rest unexplained. In all, the sample holds around 100,000 clones, and about 93% of those were seen once. The ten largest account for around 5% of the sample. The specimen comprised peripheral blood, sampled on day 0 of AZD1222 vaccination. The source is an adult in good health.

The chain's CDR3 is CASSLVPDRGQGYTF. The CDR3 DNA is TGTGCCAGCAGCTTAGTCCCGGACAGGGGGCAAGGCTACACCTTC. The J gene is TRBJ1-2, the V gene TRBV11-2; 11 bases are shared with TRBD1. After removal of 1 base from V and 8 bases from J, the junction contained 6 bases not matched to a gene. The CDR3 has 15 amino acids. From germline, CDR1 is SGHAT and CDR2 FQNNGV.

The chain recombines TRBV21-1 with TRBJ2-1. TRBV21-1 is described as a pseudogene. The CDR3 loop spans 16 amino acids. CDR3 region: CASSKVSGTVYNEQFF. DNA of the CDR3: TGTGCCAGCAGCAAAGTGAGCGGGACAGTCTACAATGAGCAGTTCTTC.

The chain recombines TRBV4-2 with TRBJ2-2, with 7 bases matching TRBD2. V trimming: 1 base; J trimming: 5 bases; junction bases outside the gene matches: 10. Germline-derived CDR1 and CDR2 are LGHNA and YNFKEQ. This CDR3 is 17 amino acids long. CDR3 loop: CASSQASGGSFTGELFF. The CDR3 nucleotides are TGTGCCAGCAGCCAAGCTTCCGGCGGGAGCTTTACCGGGGAGCTGTTTTTT.

The V gene is TRBV18, the J gene TRBJ1-4; 11 bases map to TRBD1. Germline V gene sequence: CDR1 KGHSH, CDR2 LQKENI. Losses at the gene ends were 2 bases for V and 10 bases for J; bases not matched to a gene: 9. The CDR3 extends over 16 amino acids. The CDR3 DNA is TGTGCCAGCTCACCATCGACTACCGGGACAGGGGGAAAACTGTTTTTT. It encodes CASSPSTTGTGGKLFF.

This clone occurred once. The chain carries TRBV20-1 and TRBJ1-1; no reliable D call. The CDR3 totals 10 residues. The germline V gene has CDR1 DFQATT and CDR2 SNEGSKA (reference sequence). V was trimmed by 6 bases and J by 3 bases, leaving 5 bases between them. The CDR3 region has the DNA TGCAGTGCCGAGGACACTGAAGCTTTCTTT. Protein: CSAEDTEAFF.

The chain joins TRBV2 to TRBJ2-7; D remains ambiguous. CDR1 and CDR2 from the germline V gene are SNHLY and FYNNEI. Trimming cost V 1 base and J 5 bases, with 3 bases left between them. CDR3 size: 11 residues. This CDR3 is CASSEVDEQYF. The CDR3 nucleotides read TGTGCCAGCAGTGAAGTGGACGAGCAGTACTTC.

V and J are TRBV4-1 and TRBJ1-1; tentatively, D is TRBD1 (5 bases). Germline CDR1 reads MGHRA; CDR2 reads YSYEKL. The CDR3 extends over 19 amino acids. The V and J ends lost 4 bases and 3 bases respectively, with 27 bases between them. In DNA form, the CDR3 reads TGCGCCAGCAGCCCGCGGAGGGACTTACGGGGGGTATCGGACACTGAAGCTTTCTTT. Residues: CASSPRRDLRGVSDTEAFF.

The rearrangement joins TRBV18 to TRBJ2-1; a possible D gene is TRBD2 (5 bases). This CDR3 contains 13 residues. The V end lost 8 bases, the J end lost 6 bases, and 14 bases lay between the germline ends. Germline CDR1 is KGHSH and CDR2 is LQKENI. In DNA form, the CDR3 reads TGTGCCAGCGGTAGCTCAGCGGTCAATGAGCAGTTCTTC. Amino acids: CASGSSAVNEQFF. Full variable domain (remainder filled in from reference TRBV18 and TRBJ2-1): NAGVMQNPRHLVRRRGQEARLRCSPMKGHSHVYWYRQLPEEGLKFMVYLQKENIIDESGMPKERFSAEFPKEGPSILRIQQVVRGDSAAYFCASGSSAVNEQFFGPGTRLTVL.

This chain joins TRBV5-1 and TRBJ2-1; unclear D gene. The ends were cut back, 4 bases at V and 7 bases at J, with 18 bases in the middle. This CDR3 is 15 amino acids long. Germline loops: CDR1 SGHRS, CDR2 YFSETQ. The CDR3, as DNA: TGCGCCAGCAGCCCGGGCGGTCTTGACCTTAATGAGCAGTTCTTC. As protein: CASSPGGLDLNEQFF.

The V call is TRBV11-3, the J call TRBJ2-2; D is perhaps TRBD1 or TRBD2 (5 bases each). Germline CDR1 reads SGHNT; CDR2 reads YENEEA. Deletions cut 1 base from V and 0 bases from J, with 6 bases between. The CDR3 consists of 15 residues. The CDR3 loop reads CASSLGGTNTGELFF. In DNA, the CDR3 is TGTGCCAGCAGCTTAGGGGGGACGAACACCGGGGAGCTGTTTTTT.

J is TRBJ1-6 and V is TRBV10-2; D is uncertain. Deletions cut 0 bases from V and 10 bases from J, with 19 bases between. Germline CDR1 is WSHSY and CDR2 is SAAADI. CDR3 size: 17 residues. The CDR3, as DNA: TGCGCCAGCAGTGAGTCGGGTGAGGGTCCCGGTCGGTCACCCCTCCACTTT. This sequence encodes CASSESGEGPGRSPLHF.

The chain links TRBV25-1 to TRBJ1-3; D uncertain. The V end lost 2 bases, the J end lost 1 base, and 12 bases lay between the germline ends. The length of the CDR3 is 16 residues. CDR1 and CDR2 from the germline V gene are MGHDK and SYGVNS. CDR3: CASSERLPGSGNTIYF. The CDR3 nucleotides read TGTGCCAGCAGTGAAAGATTGCCAGGTTCTGGAAACACCATATATTTT.

The CDR3 sequence is CASSQEYRFLATNEKLFF. For the CDR3, the DNA is TGCGCCAGCAGCCAAGAGTATCGGTTCCTGGCAACTAATGAAAAACTGTTTTTT. The chain joins TRBV4-3 to TRBJ1-4; D gene uncertain. Trimming stripped 0 bases from V and 0 bases from J, with 14 bases between. From germline, CDR1 is LGHNA and CDR2 YSLEER. The CDR3 loop spans 18 amino acids.

This chain joins TRBV9 and TRBJ1-1; 10 positions agree with TRBD1. CDR1 SGDLS and CDR2 YYNGEE come from the germline V gene. CDR3 length equals 12 residues. After removal of 4 bases from V and 13 bases from J, the junction contained 7 bases not matched to a gene. CDR3 sequence reads: CASSYGTGAYFF. Here the CDR3 DNA reads TGTGCCAGCAGCTACGGGACAGGGGCGTATTTCTTT.

The rearrangement links TRBV7-2 to TRBJ1-1; 9 bases are shared with TRBD1. The germline V gene encodes CDR1 SGHTA and CDR2 FQGNSA. The CDR3 has 14 residues. V trimming: 4 bases; J trimming: 1 base; junction bases outside the gene matches: 1. The CDR3 nucleotides read TGTGCCAGCAGCTGGGGACAGGGGAACACTGAAGCTTTCTTT. Protein product: CASSWGQGNTEAFF.

The chain joins TRBV19 to TRBJ1-1, with D possibly TRBD1 on 5 matching bases. V was clipped by 6 bases and J by 1 base, with 9 bases between them. The germline CDR1 and CDR2 sequences are LNHDA and SQIVND (reference sequence). The length of the CDR3 is 13 residues. Here the CDR3 reads CASSATANTEAFF. The CDR3 DNA sequence: TGTGCCAGTAGCGCGACAGCGAACACTGAAGCTTTCTTT. Filled out from reference TRBV19 and TRBJ1-1, the complete variable domain reads DGGITQSPKYLFRKEGQNVTLSCEQNLNHDAMYWYRQDPGQGLRLIYYSQIVNDFQKGDIAEGYSVSREKKESFPLTVTSAQKNPTAFYLCASSATANTEAFFGQGTRLTVV.

The chain carries TRBV3-1 (or the pseudogene TRBV3-2) and TRBJ1-1; D gene ambiguous. Trimming removed 0 bases from V and 0 bases from J, with 8 bases in between. This CDR3 has 15 amino acids. In germline, CDR1 is LGHDT, CDR2 YNNKEL (reference sequence). The CDR3 bases are TGTGCCAGCAGCCAAGATGGTCTCTTGAACACTGAAGCTTTCTTT. This sequence encodes CASSQDGLLNTEAFF.

The V call is TRBV29-1, the J call TRBJ2-1; 12 positions match TRBD2. The CDR3 covers 11 residues. Germline CDR1 reads SQVTM; CDR2 reads ANQGSEA. V shed 8 bases and J 12 bases; nucleotides not matched to a gene: 5. The CDR3 coding sequence is TGCAGCACCCGGACTAGCGGGACGCAGTTCTTC. It specifies CSTRTSGTQFF.

This sequence joins TRBV5-6 and TRBJ1-1; D gene ambiguous. From germline, CDR1 is SGHDT and CDR2 YYEEEE. This CDR3 is built from 16 residues. V dropped 4 bases and J dropped 4 bases, with 20 bases sitting between them. This CDR3 is CASSLFRLWERTEAFF. The CDR3 bases are TGTGCCAGCAGCCTGTTTAGGCTATGGGAGCGCACTGAAGCTTTCTTT.

This chain connects TRBV19 to TRBJ2-1; D is unclear. CDR3 length equals 12 residues. The germline V and J ends were trimmed by 3 bases and 7 bases, with 7 bases remaining between them. The V gene's germline CDR1 is LNHDA and CDR2 SQIVND (reference sequence). CDR3 coding DNA: TGTGCCAGTAGTATTGGCCTTAATGAGCAGTTCTTC. Its translation is CASSIGLNEQFF.

The gene calls are TRBV29-1 and TRBJ2-3; 7 bases are shared with TRBD2. With V trimmed by 3 bases and J by 6 bases, 12 bases remained unmatched. This CDR3 region has 15 residues. Germline CDR1 is SQVTM and CDR2 is ANQGSEA. CDR3 residues: CSVETGGIISDTQYF. The DNA of the CDR3 is TGCAGCGTTGAGACGGGAGGTATTATCAGTGATACGCAGTATTTT.

The chain joins TRBV4-2 to TRBJ1-5, with no clear D. The germline V gene has CDR1 LGHNA and CDR2 YNFKEQ. CDR3 length: 14 amino acids. Deletions cut 0 bases from V and 1 base from J, with 4 bases between. The CDR3 spells CASSQDVSNQPQHF. The CDR3, as DNA: TGTGCCAGCAGCCAAGATGTGAGCAATCAGCCCCAGCATTTT.

V is TRBV27 and J is TRBJ2-2; D remains unclear. Germline V gene lookup returns CDR1 MNHEY and CDR2 SMNVEV (reference sequence). The V gene lost 5 bases and the J gene lost 7 bases, with 14 bases spanning the gap. CDR3 length equals 14 residues. CDR3 loop: CASSTAVSFGELFF. The CDR3 coding sequence is TGTGCCAGCAGTACTGCCGTGTCATTCGGGGAGCTGTTTTTT.

CDR3: CASSVVGGGQGEDEQYF. CDR3 nucleotide sequence: TGTGCCAGCAGCGTAGTGGGTGGAGGGCAGGGCGAAGACGAGCAGTACTTC. The V gene is TRBV9, the J gene TRBJ2-7; the D gene is possibly TRBD2 (6 bases). Germline V CDR1 and CDR2: SGDLS, YYNGEE. With 0 bases removed from V and 5 bases from J, the gap between germline ends came to 21 bases. This CDR3 has 17 residues.

The chain couples TRBV5-1 to TRBJ1-2; 8 bases are shared with TRBD1. The CDR3 has 16 residues. J was trimmed by 3 bases and V by 4 bases; bases with no gene match: 11. Germline-derived CDR1 and CDR2 are SGHRS and YFSETQ. The CDR3, as DNA: TGCGCCAGCAGCCTCCCTCCGGACAGGGTGGACTATGGCTACACCTTC. Protein: CASSLPPDRVDYGYTF.

This chain joins TRBV13 and TRBJ2-5; weak D call: TRBD2 (6 bases). CDR3 length: 12 amino acids. The V end was cut by 4 bases, the J end by 3 bases, with 6 bases between. CDR1 and CDR2 from the germline V gene are PRHDT and FYEKMQ (reference sequence). The CDR3 protein is CASSWTKETQYF. The CDR3 bases are TGTGCCAGCAGCTGGACTAAAGAGACCCAGTACTTC.

A remark on this clone: Additional DNA sequences in this sample encode the identical CDR3. The genes are TRBV3-1 (or the pseudogene TRBV3-2) and TRBJ2-7; no clear D gene. Germline CDR1 reads LGHDT; CDR2 reads YNNKEL (reference sequence). Trimming took off 1 base at V and 3 bases at J, with 7 bases between the two ends. CDR3 length equals 13 residues. CDR3 sequence reads: CASSQGGGYEQYF. CDR3 nucleotides: TGTGCCAGCAGCCAAGGGGGTGGCTACGAGCAGTACTTC.

The CDR3 DNA sequence: TGTGCCAGCAGTGAGGACAGGGGGCCCAAGCAGTACTTC. This gives the protein CASSEDRGPKQYF. This chain connects TRBV6-1 to TRBJ2-7, with TRBD1 identical over 11 bases. The CDR3 contains 13 residues. From germline, CDR1 is MNHNS and CDR2 SASEGT. With V trimmed by 3 bases and J by 8 bases, 3 bases remained unmatched.

The V and J genes are TRBV5-4 and TRBJ1-6; no firm D call. The V gene's germline CDR1 is SGHNT and CDR2 YYREEE (reference sequence). The CDR3 length is 14 residues. The ends were cut back, 0 bases at V and 7 bases at J, with 8 bases in the middle. DNA of the CDR3: TGTGCCAGCAGCTTGGCCCAGCCAAATTCACCCCTCCACTTT. Translation: CASSLAQPNSPLHF. Based on the CDR3 plus reference TRBV5-4 and TRBJ1-6, the full variable domain is ETGVTQSPTHLIKTRGQQVTLRCSSQSGHNTVSWYQQALGQGPQFIFQYYREEENGRGNFPPRFSGLQFPNYSSELNVNALELDDSALYLCASSLAQPNSPLHFGNGTRLTVT.

V and J are TRBV29-1 and TRBJ1-1; 10 nucleotides agree with TRBD1. Trimming took 7 bases from V and 3 from J; bases not matched to a gene: 5. The CDR3 has 13 residues. From germline, CDR1 is SQVTM and CDR2 ANQGSEA. Here the CDR3 DNA reads TGCAGCGATGGGACAGGGGCCGACACTGAAGCTTTCTTT. Translating it yields CSDGTGADTEAFF. The full variable domain, completed using reference TRBV29-1 and TRBJ1-1, is SAVISQKPSRDICQRGTSLTIQCQVDSQVTMMFWYRQQPGQSLTLIATANQGSEATYESGFVIDKFPISRPNLTFSTLTVSNMSPEDSSIYLCSDGTGADTEAFFGQGTRLTVV.